The following is a T cell receptor beta chain sequence with its context. Its antigen remains unidentified. No base qualities exist here, and no much larger clone lies one base off it. V was cut back by 5 bases and J by 3 bases, leaving a gap of 16 bases between them. The CDR3 spans 15 residues, from the cysteine through the phenylalanine. Here the CDR3 DNA is all that survives: 45 bases in frame from base 1. In the germline V gene, CDR1 corresponds to SGHTA and CDR2 to FQGTGA. These data originate in a study of radiation and T cells in renal cell carcinoma (dated by TCRdb to 2019 to 2021). Context from the whole study: In total, about 51 samples underwent TCR beta sequencing: about 26 tumors plus 27 peripheral blood samples. A total of 3.5 million to 4.5 million unique CDR3 nucleotide sequences, encoding some 2,700,000 unique CDR3 amino acid sequences, were found across all 50 or so samples. The last blood draw happened 4 weeks after radiation, timed to coincide with nephrectomy. Overall results and qualifications from the work: Tracking of blood repertoire dynamics stopped at approximately four weeks after treatment, with no follow-up past that point. No pretreatment tumor biopsies were available, so the baseline intratumoral presence of clonotypes could not be determined. Top tumor clonotypes rose in blood from baseline to 2 weeks post-radiation, then contracted by 4 weeks, suggesting transient expansion of tumor-resident clones. The single-armed trial design could not address effects of radiation dose or scheduling on the TCR repertoire.

Taken with the paper, the label for time point translates to: blood 4 weeks post-SBRT, at nephrectomy. The sample's treatment or condition label is to be understood as: 15 Gy SBRT to primary tumor, nephrectomy 4 weeks later. Samples were obtained from a clinical trial, in which 15 Gy stereotactic body radiation therapy was delivered to primary renal cell carcinomas and nephrectomy was performed 4 weeks later. To track tumor-enriched clonotypes, serial peripheral blood was sampled from radiation-treated patients at baseline and at 2 weeks and 4 weeks after SBRT. All patients had renal cell carcinoma with clear cell pathology. Genomic DNA for TCR sequencing was prepared using the QIAamp DNA Blood Mini Kit (Qiagen). The analyses included only samples that passed all quality control checks. TCR beta libraries were generated from genomic DNA with the immunoSEQ kit, following the manufacturer's recommendations. To prepare the libraries, a first multiplex PCR with proprietary primers was run, followed by a second PCR that added unique barcodes, and a bead cleanup was done after each round. A kit-provided positive control reaction and a negative control reaction were included in every sample batch. The final libraries underwent checking on an Agilent 4200 TapeStation D1000 ScreenTape, volumetric pooling, and quantification by qPCR. Sequencing was performed on an Illumina NextSeq500 using a MidOutput 150-cycle cartridge, with 156 Read1 cycles, 15 Index1 cycles, and the kit custom primers. The pooled library was loaded at approximately 0.95 pM with an approximately 22% PhiX control spike-in. In the source study's methods: Vendor-processed data were analyzed in R, and a clonotype was defined as all T cells sharing the same CDR3 nucleotide sequence. For clone abundance analyses, frequencies were normalized to the 10,000 most abundant clones per sample. Public T cell clones, averaging fewer than five per sample, were removed before analysis. Tumor-enriched clonotypes and baseline blood-enriched clonotypes were defined as those with an abundance difference of at least 32-fold between compartments. Clonotypes expanded or contracted between blood time points were identified with a beta-binomial differential abundance model. The Baroni-Urbani and Buser coefficient was used to measure tumor-blood repertoire similarity, and groups were compared with two-tailed Wilcoxon tests in R. TCRdb retrieved this table from immuneACCESS and kept in-frame rearrangements only. Not all clones are present; in checked studies, unresolved V genes account for under half, and no reason is known for the remainder. V, J and clone size are taken as reported in that table, and D and trimming were inferred from the DNA itself. The sample table lists tens of thousands of clones, around four fifths of them with a count of one. Jointly, the top ten make up more than 9% of the sample.

The receptor's source is a man aged 45 to 65 with renal cell carcinoma. Sequenced here: blood, sampled from a patient whose treatment included radiotherapy and nephrectomy. This receptor chain uses TRBV7-3 and TRBJ1-1; a weak D assignment points to TRBD1 (6 bases agree). The CDR3 reads CASSPQGTTDTEAFF. The DNA sequence reads TGTGCCAGCAGCCCACAGGGTACTACTGACACTGAAGCTTTCTTT.